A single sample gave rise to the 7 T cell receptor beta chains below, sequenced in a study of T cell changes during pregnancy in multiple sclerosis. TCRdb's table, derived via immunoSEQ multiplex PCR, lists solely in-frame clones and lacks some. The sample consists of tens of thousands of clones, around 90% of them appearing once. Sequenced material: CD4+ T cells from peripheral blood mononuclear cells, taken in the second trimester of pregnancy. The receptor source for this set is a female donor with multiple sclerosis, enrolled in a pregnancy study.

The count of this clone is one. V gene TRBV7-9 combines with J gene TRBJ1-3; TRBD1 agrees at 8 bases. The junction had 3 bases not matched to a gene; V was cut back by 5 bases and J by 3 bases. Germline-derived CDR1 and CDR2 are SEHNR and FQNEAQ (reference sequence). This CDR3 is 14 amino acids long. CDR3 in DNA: TGTGCCAGCAGCCGCGGACAGGGTGGAAACACCATATATTTT. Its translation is CASSRGQGGNTIYF. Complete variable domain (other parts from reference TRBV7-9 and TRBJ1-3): DTGVSQNPRHKITKRGQNVTFRCDPISEHNRLYWYRQTLGQGPEFLTYFQNEAQLEKSRLLSDRFSAERPKGSFSTLEIQRTEQGDSAMYLCASSRGQGGNTIYFGEGSWLTVV.

The CDR3 is CASSLGLAGLNEQFF. CDR3 coding DNA: TGTGCCAGCAGTTTGGGGCTAGCGGGTCTTAATGAGCAGTTCTTC. The chain couples TRBV27 to TRBJ2-1; 8 nucleotides match TRBD2. The germline V gene encodes CDR1 MNHEY and CDR2 SMNVEV (reference sequence). The ends lost 3 bases at V and 7 bases at J; junction bases unmatched: 8. There are 15 residues in the CDR3.

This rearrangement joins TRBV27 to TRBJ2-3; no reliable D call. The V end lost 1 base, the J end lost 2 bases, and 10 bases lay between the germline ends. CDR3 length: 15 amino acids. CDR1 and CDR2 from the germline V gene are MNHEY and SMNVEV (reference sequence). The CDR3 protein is CASSLLGRPTDTQYF. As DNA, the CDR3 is TGTGCCAGCAGTTTATTGGGCAGACCCACAGATACGCAGTATTTT.

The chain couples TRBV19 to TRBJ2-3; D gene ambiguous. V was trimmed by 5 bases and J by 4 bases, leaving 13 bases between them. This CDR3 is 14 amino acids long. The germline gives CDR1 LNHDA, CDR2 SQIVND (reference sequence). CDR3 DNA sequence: TGTGCCAGTAGTGCGGTTAGCATCCCAGATACGCAGTATTTT. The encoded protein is CASSAVSIPDTQYF.

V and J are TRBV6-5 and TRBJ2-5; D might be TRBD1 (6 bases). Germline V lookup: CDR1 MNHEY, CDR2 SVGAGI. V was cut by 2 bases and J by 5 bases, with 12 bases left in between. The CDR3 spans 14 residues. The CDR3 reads CASSYDWDTETQYF. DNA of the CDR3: TGTGCCAGCAGTTACGATTGGGACACGGAGACCCAGTACTTC.

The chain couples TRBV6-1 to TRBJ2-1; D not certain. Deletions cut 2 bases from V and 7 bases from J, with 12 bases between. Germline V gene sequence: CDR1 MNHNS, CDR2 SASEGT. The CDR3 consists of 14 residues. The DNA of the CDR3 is TGTGCCAGCAGTGAACTTGTGTGGGCGAATGAGCAGTTCTTC. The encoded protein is CASSELVWANEQFF.

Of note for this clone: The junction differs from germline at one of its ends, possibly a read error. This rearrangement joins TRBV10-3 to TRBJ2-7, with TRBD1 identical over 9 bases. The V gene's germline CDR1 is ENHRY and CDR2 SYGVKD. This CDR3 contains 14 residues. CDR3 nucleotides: TGTGCCATCGGTGAAGACAGGGGGGCTCGCGAGCAGTACTTC. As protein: CAIGEDRGAREQYF.